Sequencing of this T cell receptor (beta chain) was carried out in a study of neoadjuvant anti-PD-1 for oral cavity cancer. Clones were sequenced by immunoSEQ multiplex PCR, and TCRdb holds only the in-frame ones, with some missing. The top ten hold over 3% of the sample, which has some 15,000 clones, about 64% seen once. J lost 5 bases, V lost 3 bases, and 7 bases had no gene match. From germline, CDR1 is SGHRS and CDR2 YFSETQ. The CDR3 extends over 15 amino acids. This clone occurred a few times. This sample comprised PBMCs, obtained before nivolumab (anti-PD-1) treatment. This TCR was recovered from a person between 35 and 79 years old with oral cavity squamous cell carcinoma. The rearrangement joins TRBV5-1 to TRBJ1-1; TRBD1 matches 10 bases. CDR3 loop: CASSWDRGAGTEAFF. As DNA, the CDR3 is TGCGCCAGCAGCTGGGACAGGGGAGCGGGGACTGAAGCTTTCTTT.